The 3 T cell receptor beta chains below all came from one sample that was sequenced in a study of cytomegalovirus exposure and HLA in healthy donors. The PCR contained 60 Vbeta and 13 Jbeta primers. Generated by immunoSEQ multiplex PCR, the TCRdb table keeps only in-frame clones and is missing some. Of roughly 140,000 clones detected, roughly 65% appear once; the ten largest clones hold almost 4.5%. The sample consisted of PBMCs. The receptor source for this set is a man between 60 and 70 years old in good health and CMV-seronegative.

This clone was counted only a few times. The DNA of the CDR3 is TGTGCCAGCAGGTCGGGGGTCTTCACTGAAGCTTTCTTT. Translating gives CASRSGVFTEAFF. The chain links TRBV5-6 to TRBJ1-1, with a weak D call TRBD1 (5 bases). Germline values: CDR1 SGHDT, CDR2 YYEEEE. Trimming shortened V by 5 bases and J by 4 bases, and 12 bases separated the two germline ends. The CDR3 covers 13 residues. Full variable domain (rest looked up from reference TRBV5-6 and TRBJ1-1): DAGVTQSPTHLIKTRGQQVTLRCSPKSGHDTVSWYQQALGQGPQFIFQYYEEEERQRGNFPDRFSGHQFPNYSSELNVNALLLGDSALYLCASRSGVFTEAFFGQGTRLTVV.

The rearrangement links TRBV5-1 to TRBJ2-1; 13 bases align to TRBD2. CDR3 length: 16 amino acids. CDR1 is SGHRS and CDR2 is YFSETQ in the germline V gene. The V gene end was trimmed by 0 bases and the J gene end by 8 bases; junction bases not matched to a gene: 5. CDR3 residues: CASSLGLAGGPDEQFF. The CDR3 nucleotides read TGCGCCAGCAGCTTGGGACTAGCGGGAGGTCCCGATGAGCAGTTCTTC.

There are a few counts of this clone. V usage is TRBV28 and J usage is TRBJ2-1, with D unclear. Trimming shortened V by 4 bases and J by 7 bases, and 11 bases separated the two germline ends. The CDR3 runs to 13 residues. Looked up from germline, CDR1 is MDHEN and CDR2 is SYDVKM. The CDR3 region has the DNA TGTGCCAGCAGTTCGCCGACGAGGAATGAGCAGTTCTTC. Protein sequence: CASSSPTRNEQFF. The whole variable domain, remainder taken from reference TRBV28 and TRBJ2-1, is DVKVTQSSRYLVKRTGEKVFLECVQDMDHENMFWYRQDPGLGLRLIYFSYDVKMKEKGDIPEGYSVSREKKERFSLILESASTNQTSMYLCASSSPTRNEQFFGPGTRLTVL.